The entry that follows covers one TCR beta chain sequence. After removal of 4 bases from V and 5 bases from J, the junction contained 11 bases not matched to a gene. The CDR3 is 16 amino acids. The germline V gene has CDR1 SNHLY and CDR2 FYNNEI. This sample is part of a study of blood T cells in healthy people across ages. A second PCR of 7 to 11 cycles used a sample-barcoded 5' primer and a J-beta primer mix. TCRdb reprocessed the 5' RACE reads via MiXCR and lists one record per CDR3 protein. The table lists around 1.5 million distinct CDR3 sequences, roughly 45% of them singletons, with roughly 8.2% in the top ten.

The TCR was taken from a woman aged 18-29 years in good health. The chain employs TRBV2 and TRBJ2-5, with 9 bases lining up with TRBD1. The specimen was blood. This CDR3 is CASSAKNRGPLETQYF. CDR3 sequence (DNA): TGTGCCAGCAGTGCGAAAAACAGGGGGCCTCTGGAGACCCAGTACTTC.